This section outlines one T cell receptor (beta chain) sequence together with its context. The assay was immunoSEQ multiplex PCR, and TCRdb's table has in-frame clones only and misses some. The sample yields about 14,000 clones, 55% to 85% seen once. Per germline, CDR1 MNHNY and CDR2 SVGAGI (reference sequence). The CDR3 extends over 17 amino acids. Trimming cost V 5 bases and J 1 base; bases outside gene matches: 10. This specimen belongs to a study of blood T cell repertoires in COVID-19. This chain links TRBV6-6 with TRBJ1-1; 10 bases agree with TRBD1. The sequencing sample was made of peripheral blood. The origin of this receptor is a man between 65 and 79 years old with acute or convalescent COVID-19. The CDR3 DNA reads TGTGCCAGCAGTCTCTTGGGACAGGGGATGGCGAACACTGAAGCTTTCTTT. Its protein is CASSLLGQGMANTEAFF.